The text below deals with one TCR beta chain. The antigen is not known. This entry comes from a study of CD8 T cells in ankylosing spondylitis. With 3 bases removed from V and 1 base from J, the gap between germline ends came to 10 bases. The CDR3 has 15 amino acids. The germline V gene encodes CDR1 MNHEY and CDR2 SMNVEV (reference sequence). Points from the study as a whole: Roughly eight highly homologous variants made up a TCR beta motif that seemed to typify ankylosing spondylitis blood. Disease-linked clones had a CD8+ phenotype and relatively low frequency in peripheral blood.

From the 5' RACE reads, TCRdb called clonotypes with MiXCR, one entry per CDR3 protein. The table has 200,000 to 250,000 distinct CDR3 sequences, about a sixth seen once. This TCR was sampled from a male donor with ankylosing spondylitis. This rearrangement joins TRBV27 to TRBJ2-1; D is unclear. The sample consisted of blood, either unsorted or a sorted T cell fraction (not recorded which). CDR3 sequence: CASSLARRSYNEQFF. The CDR3 DNA reads TGTGCCAGCAGTTTGGCCCGTCGATCCTACAATGAGCAGTTCTTC.